These T cell receptor beta chains were read from a single sample in a study of CD8+CD57+ T cells in acquired aplastic anemia. TCRdb re-derived calls from the reads in MiXCR, one entry per CDR3 protein. The sample gives some 120,000 distinct CDR3 sequences, around 48% of which show up once; around 2.5% is in the top ten. Sequenced: sorted CD4+, CD8+, or CD8+CD57+ T cells (not recorded which) from PBMCs. All receptors derive from a human donor in good health, serving as a control. CDR3s include the opening cysteine and the closing phenylalanine or tryptophan. Size tells how often a clone was seen (once, few, many) or the class of an expanded clone, and some rows leave it out.

clone size,V gene,J gene,CDR3 protein
many,TRBV7-9,TRBJ2-1,CASSLFSRITPYNEQFF
many,TRBV6-2/TRBV6-3,TRBJ2-5,CAIKRPGGNQETQYF
many,TRBV6-5,TRBJ1-1,CASSRGQHLEAFF
-,TRBV11-2,TRBJ2-2,CASSLNAGANTGELFF
-,TRBV15,TRBJ1-3,CATSRDRGNTIYF
-,TRBV30,TRBJ1-4,CAWSVLGSWEKLFF
few,TRBV12-3/TRBV12-4,TRBJ1-4,CASRERTGGEKLFF
many,TRBV7-2,TRBJ1-5,CASSLSGARNQPQHF
-,TRBV7-2,TRBJ2-5,CASSSAGGPGETQYF
-,TRBV20-1,TRBJ2-7,CSASLREGVYEQYF
-,TRBV2,TRBJ2-5,CASEWGGEETQYF
-,TRBV11-2,TRBJ2-3,CASRPSGAGATDTQYF
-,TRBV2,TRBJ1-2,CASKQGATAVDGYTF
-,TRBV15,TRBJ2-4,CATQEAGRSKNIQYF
-,TRBV7-2,TRBJ1-1,CASSLYQGTEAFF
-,TRBV19,TRBJ1-2,CASSPDSLYGYTF
-,TRBV10-3,TRBJ2-1,CAGSSGGGTGVYNEQFF
-,TRBV11-1,TRBJ2-3,CASSLPGGADTQYF
-,TRBV2,TRBJ1-3,CASSDYVPGNTIYF
many,TRBV7-2,TRBJ2-7,CASSLGIGSSYEQYF
-,TRBV2,TRBJ1-5,CASSGGSNQPQHF
few,TRBV7-6,TRBJ1-4,CASSLVGTGYEKLFF
-,TRBV5-1,TRBJ2-3,CPSRVGGGAADTQYF
-,TRBV19,TRBJ2-7,CASSSGQGIAYEQYF
many,TRBV30,TRBJ1-5,CAWSPDSNQPQHF
-,TRBV2,-,CASSDSGTYEQYF
many,TRBV7-9,TRBJ1-4,CASKGEDEKLFF
-,TRBV10-2,TRBJ1-2,CASSDSLGRSYGYTF
-,TRBV15,TRBJ1-2,CATSPGALGSYTF
many,TRBV7-8,TRBJ2-1,CASSLWQGNEQFF
-,TRBV7-3,TRBJ1-6,CASSPGGTGVISPLHF
few,TRBV10-3,TRBJ1-5,CATDRGQNQPQHF
many,TRBV11-3,TRBJ2-6,CASSAGQGMPGANVLTF
many,TRBV12-3/TRBV12-4,TRBJ2-3,CASSLDRLAGTQYF
many,TRBV12-3/TRBV12-4,TRBJ1-6,CASRDQGNSPLHF
-,TRBV25-1,TRBJ2-5,CASEDSGSKETQYF
-,TRBV6-2/TRBV6-3,TRBJ1-1,CASMEGLILNTEAFF
-,TRBV12-3/TRBV12-4,TRBJ2-3,CASILFSGGGRGTDTQYF
-,TRBV2,TRBJ2-7,CASSEDRGSEQYF
-,TRBV2,TRBJ2-7,CASSEGQKDEQYF
few,TRBV5-8,TRBJ1-5,CASSLPGDRSNQPQHF
-,TRBV24-1,TRBJ1-2,CATSDGNTDVYGYTF